The rows below give T cell receptor beta chains drawn from one sample of a study of PD-L1 blockade in urothelial cancer. Profiling relied on immunoSEQ multiplex PCR, and the TCRdb table lists in-frame clones only, not all of them. The repertoire holds roughly 45,000 clones, more than 70% seen once, with 15% to 20% in the top ten. Here the sequenced sample was PBMCs, taken around atezolizumab (anti-PD-L1) treatment. These receptors all stem from a man in his 60s with urothelial cancer. Both conserved end residues are part of each CDR3. A D gene is named only where the DNA matches it firmly. Size tells how often a clone was seen (once, few, many) or the class of an expanded clone, and some rows leave it out.

.	once	TRBV2	TRBJ1-3	TGTGCCAGCAAATCAGACACCAGCTCTGGAAACACCATATATTTT	CASKSDTSSGNTIYF
.	.	TRBV18	TRBJ2-7	TGTGCCAGCTCACCTGGCGGGGATTCCGAGCAGTACTTC	CASSPGGDSEQYF
.	.	TRBV11-3	TRBJ2-1	TGTGCCAGCAGCCACGGGACTGAGAATGAGCAGTTCTTC	CASSHGTENEQFF
TRBD2	.	TRBV4-3	TRBJ2-4	TGCGCCAGCAGCCAAGGCTCGCGCGGGAGTCCCCCACCCAAAAACATTCAGTACTTC	CASSQGSRGSPPPKNIQYF
TRBD2	.	TRBV4-2	TRBJ2-1	TGTGCCAGCAGCCAAGGGACTAGCGGGAGCCGTGAGCAGTTCTTC	CASSQGTSGSREQFF
.	few	TRBV4-1	TRBJ2-7	TGCGCCAGCAGCCATCATCTAACCTACGAGCAGTACTTC	CASSHHLTYEQYF
TRBD1	once	TRBV10-3	TRBJ2-5	TGTGCCATCAGTGGGTCGGACAGGGACCCAGAGACCCAGTACTTC	CAISGSDRDPETQYF
TRBD1	.	TRBV28	TRBJ2-7	TGTGCCAGCAGGGAAATCCGACAGGGATTCTACGAGCAGTACTTC	CASREIRQGFYEQYF
TRBD1	.	TRBV5-8	TRBJ2-7	TGTGCCAGCAGTTACAGGGGCCAGTACGAGCAGTACTTC	CASSYRGQYEQYF
TRBD1	.	TRBV6-1	TRBJ1-5	TGTGCCAGCAGAGGGACAGGGGGAATGGGTCAGCCCCAGCATTTT	CASRGTGGMGQPQHF
.	few	TRBV6-5	TRBJ1-3	TGTGCCAGCAGGGGAGGCAGTCGCTCTGGAAACACCATATATTTT	CASRGGSRSGNTIYF
.	.	TRBV16	TRBJ2-5	TGTGCCAGCAGCCGGGGTGGTCTCGGGACTCAAGAGACCCAGTACTTC	CASSRGGLGTQETQYF
.	.	TRBV18	TRBJ2-1	TGTGCCAGCTCACCTGTTTATGGGACTCGGGCTTCGGAGCAGTTCTTC	CASSPVYGTRASEQFF
.	.	TRBV6-1	TRBJ2-1	TGTGCCAGCAGCCTTGGCCTCCGGGATTACAATGAGCAGTTCTTC	CASSLGLRDYNEQFF
.	.	TRBV19	TRBJ1-2	TGTGCCAGTAGTATCGCAGGAAGGAATGGCTACACCTTC	CASSIAGRNGYTF
.	.	TRBV6-5	TRBJ1-2	TGTGCCAGCCTAGGCAGGCCGGGAGACGGCTACACCTTC	CASLGRPGDGYTF
TRBD2	.	TRBV5-4	TRBJ2-3	TGTGCCAGCAGCTTGGGCGGGGGGGCCAGGGCAGATACGCAGTATTTT	CASSLGGGARADTQYF